The TCR beta chain described here comes from a study of blood T cell repertoires in COVID-19. Participants spanned ages 18 to 89 years and resided in around 25 US areas. Grouping used clinical history reported by participants in a survey and questionnaire. Per the study methods: Amplification of reference gene primers provided the estimated nucleated cell counts. Profiling relied on immunoSEQ multiplex PCR, and the TCRdb table lists in-frame clones only, not all of them. V and J calls and clone size are copied from that table; D and trimming were computed from the DNA. The sample holds around 380,000 clones, around 87% seen once. Sequencing was done on a sample of PBMCs or T cells enriched from blood (not recorded which). This clonotype was sampled from a man aged 30 to 39 who had recovered from COVID-19.

CDR3: CASSPGQGGSNQPQHF. The DNA of the CDR3 is TGTGCCAGCAGCCCAGGACAGGGAGGAAGCAATCAGCCCCAGCATTTT. The V gene is TRBV7-8, the J gene TRBJ1-5, with 8 positions matching TRBD1. Germline V gives CDR1 SGHVS, CDR2 FQNEAQ. The CDR3 has 16 residues. With 5 bases clipped from V and 1 base from J, the junction kept 7 bases outside the gene matches.